Here is one T cell receptor beta chain with its context. The sample is drawn from a study of cytomegalovirus exposure and HLA in healthy donors. The germline gives CDR1 MDHEN, CDR2 SYDVKM. This CDR3 has 12 residues. The V and J ends lost 11 bases and 8 bases respectively, with 15 bases between them. The study ran its PCR with 60 Vbeta and 13 Jbeta primers. Only in-frame clones appear in the TCRdb table, and some are missing; sequencing was by immunoSEQ multiplex PCR. The data contain about 120,000 clones, 66% of them singletons. This clonotype was obtained from a man aged 18 to 29 in good health and CMV-seronegative. The chain combines TRBV28 with TRBJ1-4, with D tentatively TRBD1 (6 bases). The sample consisted of PBMCs. CDR3 in DNA: TGTGCCTCCGAGGGGGTTGGCGAAAAACTGTTTTTT. Protein: CASEGVGEKLFF.